Listed below are T cell receptor beta chains from one sample, sequenced in a study of blood T cell repertoires in COVID-19. Repertoires were generated with immunoSEQ multiplex PCR, while TCRdb's copy carries only in-frame clones and drops some. Here the sample spans approximately 670,000 clones, around 90% being singletons. Material: peripheral blood. These TCRs come from a woman between 18 and 29 years old with acute or convalescent COVID-19. CDR3s include the opening cysteine and the closing phenylalanine or tryptophan.

v_call | cdr3_aa
TRBV7-3 | CASSLQGYGAYNEQFF
TRBV7-7 | CASSPPGASGGVHEQFF
TRBV5-6 | CASSLERGGYTF
TRBV3-1/TRBV3-2 | CASSQASGPVYEQYF
TRBV6-5 | CASSYSTGFYGYTF
TRBV6-5 | CASSYVKGDGYTF
TRBV11-2 | CASSLSSGQLNEKLFF
TRBV19 | CASSRGQRSTGNTIYF
TRBV27 | CASSLLETGGGEQYF
TRBV3-1/TRBV3-2 | CASSQEGVVYGYTF
TRBV24-1 | CATSGSVYGYTF
TRBV24-1 | CATSTTGEGQPQHF
TRBV20-1 | CSASQGRDYNEQFF